What follows are 16 T cell receptor beta chains derived from one specimen sequenced in a study of PD-1 blockade in classical Hodgkin lymphoma. Time point of the sample: cycle 4 day 1 (C4D1), after less than 7 weeks of nivolumab. Every patient was affected by relapse after autologous stem cell transplantation, while exposure to brentuximab vedotin was not uniform. Clones were sequenced by immunoSEQ multiplex PCR, and TCRdb holds only the in-frame ones, with some missing. This sample has tens of thousands of clones, with around 64% found just once. The source was peripheral blood mononuclear cells (PBMCs), collected before the fourth cycle of nivolumab. The receptors here all came from a human donor with classical Hodgkin lymphoma.

This clone was seen more than once but under ten times. This chain uses TRBV2 with TRBJ2-7; D possibly corresponds to TRBD1 (5 bases). Germline loops: CDR1 SNHLY, CDR2 FYNNEI. This CDR3 region has 15 residues. Trimming left V 3 bases short and J 4 bases short, with 16 bases between. For the CDR3, the DNA is TGTGCCAGCAGTGATGATCTGGGGCATGGGTACGAGCAGTACTTC. It codes for CASSDDLGHGYEQYF. Supplemented by reference TRBV2 and TRBJ2-7, the full variable domain reads EPEVTQTPSHQVTQMGQEVILRCVPISNHLYFYWYRQILGQKVEFLVSFYNNEISEKSEIFDDQFSVERPDGSNFTLKIRSTKLEDSAMYFCASSDDLGHGYEQYFGPGTRLTVT.

The chain carries TRBV27 and TRBJ2-3; 7 nucleotides agree with TRBD2. The CDR3 loop spans 16 amino acids. Germline V lookup: CDR1 MNHEY, CDR2 SMNVEV (reference sequence). Germline trimming cut 6 bases from V and 1 base from J; bases unmatched to any gene: 10. CDR3 nucleotides: TGTGCCAGCAGCGACTGGGCGGGAGATGGCACAGATACGCAGTATTTT. Translating it yields CASSDWAGDGTDTQYF.

The chain uses TRBV18 and TRBJ2-2; D is unresolved. The V gene lost 3 bases and the J gene lost 5 bases, with 10 bases spanning the gap. This CDR3 contains 14 residues. Germline-derived CDR1 and CDR2 are KGHSH and LQKENI. CDR3 DNA: TGTGCCAGCTCACCCGCACCGGAGACCGGGGAGCTGTTTTTT. Its translation: CASSPAPETGELFF.

The genes are TRBV28 and TRBJ1-3, with 7 nucleotides matching TRBD1. CDR3 size: 18 residues. Germline V gene sequence: CDR1 MDHEN, CDR2 SYDVKM. Trimming removed 3 bases from V and 4 bases from J; junction bases left unmatched: 15. Here the CDR3 reads CASSFHTRTGTDGNTIYF. The CDR3 DNA is TGTGCCAGCAGTTTCCATACCCGAACCGGGACAGACGGAAACACCATATATTTT.

On this clone itself: The sample holds other DNA sequences that translate to the same CDR3. The chain has TRBV27 and TRBJ2-3; D is ambiguous. The germline CDR1 and CDR2 sequences are MNHEY and SMNVEV (reference sequence). V was pared by 0 bases and J by 4 bases, with 5 bases between. The CDR3 sequence is 13 residues long. CDR3 nucleotide sequence: TGTGCCAGCAGTTTATCCAGGCCAGATACGCAGTATTTT. Translating it yields CASSLSRPDTQYF.

The chain carries TRBV30 and TRBJ2-1; 7 bases fit TRBD2. Trimming took 4 bases from V and 1 from J; bases not matched to a gene: 13. The CDR3 is made up of 17 amino acids. Looked up from germline, CDR1 is GTSNPN and CDR2 is SVGIG (reference sequence). CDR3: CAWTSLAGLLSYNEQFF. The CDR3 DNA reads TGTGCCTGGACATCCTTAGCGGGCCTCCTTTCCTACAATGAGCAGTTCTTC.

The chain joins TRBV30 to TRBJ1-6, with D possibly matching TRBD1 (6 bases). The germline V gene encodes CDR1 GTSNPN and CDR2 SVGIG (reference sequence). V lost 0 bases and J lost 5, with 11 bases in between. The CDR3 is 15 amino acids. The CDR3 nucleotides read TGTGCCTGGAGTGTAGGGGGGCGTAATAATTCACCCCTCCACTTT. Protein: CAWSVGGRNNSPLHF.

This clone was counted a few times. In DNA form, the CDR3 reads TGCGCCAGCAGCTTGGACGGCAGCCGCACAGATACGCAGTATTTT. Translated, it gives CASSLDGSRTDTQYF. This sequence joins TRBV5-1 and TRBJ2-3; D unclear. CDR1 is SGHRS and CDR2 is YFSETQ in the germline V gene. CDR3 size: 15 residues. Trimming took off 0 bases at V and 1 base at J, with 9 bases between the two ends. The whole variable domain, remainder taken from reference TRBV5-1 and TRBJ2-3, is KAGVTQTPRYLIKTRGQQVTLSCSPISGHRSVSWYQQTPGQGLQFLFEYFSETQRNKGNFPGRFSGRQFSNSRSEMNVSTLELGDSALYLCASSLDGSRTDTQYFGPGTRLTVL.

This rearrangement joins TRBV28 to TRBJ2-3, with no clear D. Germline V gene sequence: CDR1 MDHEN, CDR2 SYDVKM. The CDR3 runs 12 residues. The V gene lost 2 bases and the J gene lost 6 bases, with 6 bases spanning the gap. CDR3 sequence: CASSLASDTQYF. Here the CDR3 DNA reads TGTGCCAGCAGTTTAGCGTCTGATACGCAGTATTTT.

V and J are TRBV7-2 and TRBJ2-3, with D possibly being TRBD2 (7 bases). The V end lost 8 bases, the J end lost 2 bases, and 17 bases lay between the germline ends. In germline, CDR1 is SGHTA, CDR2 FQGNSA. CDR3 length equals 15 residues. In DNA, the CDR3 is TGTGCCAGCGGTAGGCGGGGGCTTAACACAGATACGCAGTATTTT. The encoded protein is CASGRRGLNTDTQYF. The full variable domain, its missing parts supplied by reference TRBV7-2 and TRBJ2-3, is GAGVSQSPSNKVTEKGKDVELRCDPISGHTALYWYRQSLGQGLEFLIYFQGNSAPDKSGLPSDRFSAERTGGSVSTLTIQRTQQEDSAVYLCASGRRGLNTDTQYFGPGTRLTVL.

The chain links TRBV5-6 to TRBJ2-7, with D perhaps matching TRBD2 (6 bases). CDR3 size: 17 residues. V lost 2 bases, J lost 2 bases, and 20 bases lay in between. CDR1 is SGHDT and CDR2 is YYEEEE in the germline V gene. This CDR3 reads CASSFRTPSGGAYEQYF. The CDR3 nucleotides read TGTGCCAGCAGCTTCCGCACTCCCTCTGGCGGGGCCTACGAGCAGTACTTC.

This sequence joins TRBV12-5 and TRBJ1-1; a possible D gene is TRBD1 (5 bases). The germline V gene has CDR1 LGHNT and CDR2 FRNRAP. V gave up 5 bases and J gave up 7 bases, with 11 bases separating them. The CDR3 covers 12 residues. The CDR3 bases are TGTGCTAGTGGTGAGCAGGGTAGTGAAGCTTTCTTT. As protein: CASGEQGSEAFF.

V gene TRBV19 combines with J gene TRBJ2-2, with D perhaps given as TRBD1 or TRBD2 (5 bases each). Germline V gives CDR1 LNHDA, CDR2 SQIVND (reference sequence). Trimming left V 6 bases short and J 4 bases short, with 12 bases between. This CDR3 comprises 14 residues. The CDR3 is CASSARGSTGELFF. For the CDR3, the DNA is TGTGCCAGTAGCGCGAGGGGCAGCACCGGGGAGCTGTTTTTT.

V is TRBV19 and J is TRBJ1-4, with no clear D. Germline V lookup: CDR1 LNHDA, CDR2 SQIVND (reference sequence). This CDR3 spans 14 amino acids. The germline V and J ends were trimmed by 7 bases and 5 bases, with 14 bases remaining between them. CDR3 sequence (DNA): TGTGCCAGTAATCGAAATGGACGGAATGAAAAACTGTTTTTT. Encoded protein: CASNRNGRNEKLFF.

V usage is TRBV28 and J usage is TRBJ2-7; TRBD1 aligns across 7 bases. The V gene end was trimmed by 8 bases and the J gene end by 2 bases; junction bases not matched to a gene: 9. The CDR3 is 14 residues long. From germline, CDR1 is MDHEN and CDR2 SYDVKM. The CDR3 protein is CASGLGQSPYEQYF. As DNA, the CDR3 is TGTGCCAGCGGATTGGGACAGTCACCCTACGAGCAGTACTTC.

This clone was recorded only once. The CDR3, as DNA: TGTGCCAGTAGCTCCTTCATCCGGGACAGAGATCAGCCCCAGCATTTT. It specifies CASSSFIRDRDQPQHF. The V gene is TRBV19, the J gene TRBJ1-5, with 7 positions matching TRBD1. J lost 5 bases, V lost 6 bases, and 13 bases had no gene match. The germline CDR1 and CDR2 sequences are LNHDA and SQIVND (reference sequence). This CDR3 comprises 16 residues.